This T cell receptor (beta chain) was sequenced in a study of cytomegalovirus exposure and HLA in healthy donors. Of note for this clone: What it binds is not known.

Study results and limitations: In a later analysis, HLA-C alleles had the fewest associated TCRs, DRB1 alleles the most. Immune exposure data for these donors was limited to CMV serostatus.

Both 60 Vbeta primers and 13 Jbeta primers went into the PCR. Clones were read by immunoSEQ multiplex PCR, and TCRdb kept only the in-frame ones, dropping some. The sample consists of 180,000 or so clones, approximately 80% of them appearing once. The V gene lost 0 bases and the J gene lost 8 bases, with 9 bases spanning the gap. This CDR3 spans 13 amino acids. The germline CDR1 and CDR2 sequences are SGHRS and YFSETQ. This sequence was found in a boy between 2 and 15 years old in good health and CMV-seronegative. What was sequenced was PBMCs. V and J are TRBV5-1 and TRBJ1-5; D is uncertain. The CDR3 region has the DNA TGCGCCAGCAGCTTGGGGCCACGGGAGCCCCAGCATTTT. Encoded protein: CASSLGPREPQHF.